This paragraph reports one TCR beta chain. The target antigen is unknown. The data were obtained in a study of T-cell reconstitution after alpha-beta-depleted transplantation in children. Regarding the study as a whole: Surviving thymic progenitors and recipient T cells were the source of high TCRbeta diversity at day 60 in some patients. At one year after transplant, newly produced T cells mostly accounted for T-cell counts and diversity. It was reported that alpha-beta T cells came from several hundred expanded graft clones (about two months after transplant).

As it was prepared, the TCRbeta library received unique molecular identifiers. TCRdb analysed the PCR reads with MiXCR anew, one entry per CDR3 protein. This table has about 980,000 distinct CDR3 sequences, about 29% appearing once. This CDR3 comprises 19 residues. Germline-derived CDR1 and CDR2 are MNHEY and SVGAGI. V trimming: 4 bases; J trimming: 0 bases; junction bases outside the gene matches: 12. The sequence was obtained from a boy under two years old who had a stem cell transplant for SCID, so the T cells may come from the graft donor. The chain couples TRBV6-5 to TRBJ2-4; TRBD1 agrees at 10 bases. This specimen was PBMCs, mostly from graft donor cells, taken 360 days after TCRalphabeta/CD19-depleted stem cell transplant. CDR3 residues: CASSSWGTGDLLAKNIQYF. The CDR3 DNA reads TGTGCCAGCAGTTCATGGGGGACAGGGGACCTACTAGCCAAAAACATTCAGTACTTC.